This TCR beta chain was documented in a study of OX40 agonist ivuxolimab in advanced cancers. As for the study in general: The patients got ivuxolimab, which is an agonistic anti-OX40 (CD134) antibody. Study conclusions and caveats: Relatively little clonal expansion, among the lowest observed, appeared in partial responders at 0.1-3.0 mg/kg. Clonal expansion from baseline to week 6 occurred in both CD4+ and CD8+ T cells.

The sample holds one count of this clone. The antigen is undetermined. The assay was immunoSEQ multiplex PCR, and TCRdb's table has in-frame clones only and misses some. This table has roughly 50,000 clones, more than 75% appearing once. The material was CD4+ or CD8+ T cells sorted from blood, obtained in a trial of the OX40 agonist ivuxolimab. The TCR comes from an adult with an advanced solid tumor such as melanoma, head and neck, liver or kidney cancer.

CDR3 DNA: TGTGCCAGCAGTGGGGACACTAACACTGAAGCTTTCTTT. It specifies CASSGDTNTEAFF. The V and J genes are TRBV2 and TRBJ1-1; maybe TRBD1 (6 bases). Looked up from germline, CDR1 is SNHLY and CDR2 is FYNNEI. V gave up 4 bases and J gave up 2 bases, with 8 bases separating them. There are 13 residues in the CDR3.